Reported below is one T cell receptor beta chain. The count of this clone is one. The antigen it binds to is not known. Base-call qualities are not available, and no considerably larger clone is one nucleotide away. TCRbeta CDR3 regions were amplified from genomic DNA by means of the immunoSEQ Assay, a bias-controlled multiplex PCR. Per the authors' processing: The number of nucleated cells in each sample was estimated from the amplification of reference gene primers within the assay. Sequence reads were collapsed and filtered to measure the absolute abundance of every unique TCRbeta CDR3 rearrangement. Productive Simpson clonality was computed per sample as the square root of Simpson's diversity index over productive rearrangements. In TCRdb, the immuneACCESS table is reduced to in-frame sequences with V and J assigned. These tables do not hold every clone; where another copy was compared, an unresolved V gene accounts for under half, and the others remain unexplained. V, J and clone size were drawn from that table, and D and trimming were deduced from the DNA. The sample table records about 250,000 clones; roughly 89% of these occur just once. The ten largest clones represent less than 5% of the sample.

This sample stems from a study of blood T cell repertoires in COVID-19 (dated by TCRdb to 2019 to 2021). At the level of the whole study: Collaborator samples came from the United States, Italy and Spain and covered acute and convalescent phases of COVID-19. The prospective study material was composed of cDNA or gDNA derived from T cells, B-cell-depleted T cells, or PBMCs. Subjects who had been exposed to COVID-19, were actively infected with it, or had recovered from it provided the deeply sampled blood TCRbeta repertoires that made up the dataset. Where available, HLA class I and class II types were obtained from metadata supplied by the sample provider rather than from assay-based typing. The repertoires were released in a freely available public database intended as a resource for research on the immune response to SARS-CoV-2. Nearly every sample came with metadata listing a de-identified subject ID, COVID-19 status, age in years and sex. The samples were drawn from the first 160 participants of the ongoing ImmuneRACE study and from 1,254 subjects provided by 6 global collaborators. Study-wide conclusions, independent of this receptor: How much clinical and demographic metadata was included differed by source and by participant, and the metadata was provided uncurated.

V drops 1 base and J drops 3 bases, leaving 6 bases in between. As encoded in the germline V gene, CDR1 is SGHAT while CDR2 is FQNNGV. From the cysteine up to the phenylalanine, the CDR3 has a length of 13 residues. Only the CDR3 DNA is retained, 39 bases long and in frame from the first base. Another Seattle source contributed samples from volunteer blood donors who had recovered from COVID-19. The collaborating institutions used their own protocols to collect whole blood in K2EDTA tubes. Collaborator samples were shipped for TCRbeta analysis as frozen whole blood, isolated PBMCs, or DNA extracted from either sample type.

The sequence joins TRBV11-2 to TRBJ1-1, with the D gene uncertain. Sequencing used peripheral blood. The clonotype comes from a woman aged 35 to 49 who had recovered from COVID-19. Read as DNA, the sequence is TGTGCCAGCAGCTTAGTACAGTACACTGAAGCTTTCTTT. Translated, this gives CASSLVQYTEAFF.